These 30 T cell receptor beta chains share one sample of origin, sequenced in a study of T cell responses to AZD1222 COVID-19 vaccine. The method was immunoSEQ multiplex PCR; TCRdb's version includes in-frame clones alone and lacks a portion of them. The table shows fewer than 200,000 clones, with around 88% occurring only once. Source: peripheral blood, taken 28 days after the second AZD1222 dose. These receptors were collected from an adult who received the AZD1222 COVID-19 vaccine.

The chain uses TRBV28 and TRBJ1-3; D gene unclear. Germline CDR1 is MDHEN and CDR2 is SYDVKM. This CDR3 has 15 amino acids. V was pared by 6 bases and J by 0 bases, with 12 bases between. CDR3 amino acids: CASRWAMDSGNTIYF. In DNA form, the CDR3 reads TGTGCCAGCAGGTGGGCGATGGACTCTGGAAACACCATATATTTT.

This clone was seen only once. This same CDR3 is encoded by further DNA sequences in the sample. The chain combines TRBV19 with TRBJ2-7; D remains unclear. Trimming stripped 6 bases from V and 0 bases from J, with 3 bases between. Germline lookup yields CDR1 LNHDA and CDR2 SQIVND (reference sequence). The CDR3 loop spans 11 amino acids. CDR3 sequence reads: CASSSSYEQYF. CDR3 coding DNA: TGTGCCAGTAGCAGCTCCTACGAGCAGTACTTC.

The V call is TRBV4-3, the J call TRBJ2-2; 9 bases are a match to TRBD1. V lost 0 bases and J lost 5; bases outside the gene matches: 10. Germline V gives CDR1 LGHNA, CDR2 YSLEER. This CDR3 has 18 amino acids. The DNA for the CDR3 is TGCGCCAGCAGCCAAGATAGAACAGGGGGCTTTAGTACCGGGGAGCTGTTTTTT. This encodes CASSQDRTGGFSTGELFF.

This CDR3 is CASRSGVTNYGYTF. The CDR3 nucleotides are TGTGCCAGCAGATCCGGGGTTACTAACTATGGCTACACCTTC. V is TRBV2 and J is TRBJ1-2; D remains unclear. The germline gives CDR1 SNHLY, CDR2 FYNNEI. Between the trimmed V and J ends, which lost 6 bases and 0 bases, there was a span of 11 bases. This CDR3 has 14 residues.

The sample holds one count of this clone. The rearrangement joins TRBV30 to TRBJ1-2; D unresolved. This CDR3 has 13 amino acids. The ends were cut back, 3 bases at V and 0 bases at J, with 8 bases in the middle. Germline CDR1 reads GTSNPN; CDR2 reads SVGIG (reference sequence). CDR3 loop: CAWSVGANYGYTF. The DNA for the CDR3 is TGTGCCTGGAGCGTAGGTGCTAACTATGGCTACACCTTC.

V and J are TRBV5-5 and TRBJ2-7; 8 nucleotides align to TRBD1. CDR3 size: 18 residues. J lost 1 base, V lost 3 bases, and 15 bases had no gene match. Germline CDR1 is SGHKS and CDR2 is YYEKEE (reference sequence). CDR3 coding DNA: TGTGCCAGCAGCTACCGCCCACCGCAGGGGGCTCAGTCCTACGAGCAGTACTTC. It codes for CASSYRPPQGAQSYEQYF.

V is TRBV5-1 and J is TRBJ1-6; D gene unclear. Germline V gene data show CDR1 as SGHRS and CDR2 as YFSETQ. The CDR3 runs 16 residues. The germline V and J ends were trimmed by 0 bases and 0 bases, with 7 bases remaining between them. The CDR3 DNA follows: TGCGCCAGCAGCTTGGCCATAAGCTCCTATAATTCACCCCTCCACTTT. Translation gives CASSLAISSYNSPLHF.

The rearrangement joins TRBV5-4 to TRBJ2-3, with 11 bases that match TRBD2. Germline CDR1 reads SGHNT; CDR2 reads YYREEE (reference sequence). The CDR3 contains 16 residues. V lost 4 bases, J lost 5 bases, and 9 bases stayed unmatched. CDR3 residues: CASSSLTSGVGDTQYF. CDR3 nucleotides: TGTGCCAGCAGCAGCTTGACTAGCGGGGTTGGAGATACGCAGTATTTT.

The J gene is TRBJ2-5, the V gene TRBV24-1, with 11 bases lining up with TRBD2. V was pared by 10 bases and J by 4 bases, with 4 bases of the junction left unmatched. Germline CDR1 and CDR2: KGHDR and SFDVKD. The CDR3 consists of 13 residues. This chain's CDR3 is CATSGGVPETQYF. The CDR3, as DNA: TGTGCCACTAGCGGGGGGGTCCCAGAGACCCAGTACTTC.

This rearrangement joins TRBV5-4 to TRBJ1-2, with a tentative D call TRBD1 (5 bases). Trimming took off 4 bases at V and 4 bases at J, with 8 bases between the two ends. Germline V CDR1 and CDR2: SGHNT, YYREEE (reference sequence). The CDR3 loop spans 12 amino acids. CDR3: CASSPRGYGYTF. CDR3 bases: TGTGCCAGCAGCCCTAGGGGCTATGGCTACACCTTC.

The genes are TRBV10-3 and TRBJ2-3; D not certain. Trimming removed 6 bases from V and 2 bases from J, with 3 bases in between. Germline values: CDR1 ENHRY, CDR2 SYGVKD. The CDR3 spans 11 residues. CDR3 nucleotides: TGTGCCATCAGGGACACAGATACGCAGTATTTT. This gives the protein CAIRDTDTQYF.

J is TRBJ2-7 and V is TRBV19; 7 bases map to TRBD1. The germline V gene encodes CDR1 LNHDA and CDR2 SQIVND (reference sequence). The CDR3 has 15 amino acids. V dropped 6 bases and J dropped 4; count of bases not matched to a gene: 12. CDR3 loop: CASRGMTGLSYEQYF. The CDR3 nucleotides read TGTGCCAGTAGAGGGATGACAGGGCTATCATACGAGCAGTACTTC.

The rearrangement links TRBV28 to TRBJ2-3; the D gene is possibly TRBD1 (6 bases). CDR1 and CDR2 from the germline V gene are MDHEN and SYDVKM. The CDR3 totals 18 residues. V was clipped by 3 bases and J by 0 bases, with 19 bases between them. CDR3 coding DNA: TGTGCCAGCAGTTTGCTGCAGCGGACAGTGTCTAGCACAGATACGCAGTATTTT. Encoded protein: CASSLLQRTVSSTDTQYF. The whole variable domain, remainder taken from reference TRBV28 and TRBJ2-3, is DVKVTQSSRYLVKRTGEKVFLECVQDMDHENMFWYRQDPGLGLRLIYFSYDVKMKEKGDIPEGYSVSREKKERFSLILESASTNQTSMYLCASSLLQRTVSSTDTQYFGPGTRLTVL.

The rearrangement joins TRBV3-1 (or the pseudogene TRBV3-2) to TRBJ1-5, with D perhaps TRBD1 (5 bases). The germline CDR1 and CDR2 sequences are LGHDT and YNNKEL (reference sequence). V dropped 4 bases and J dropped 5 bases, with 12 bases sitting between them. The CDR3 contains 14 residues. For the CDR3, the DNA is TGTGCCAGCAGCCGGGGACCGACCGATCAGCCCCAGCATTTT. Translated, it gives CASSRGPTDQPQHF.

The rearrangement uses TRBV5-6 and TRBJ2-7; D gene uncertain. CDR1 and CDR2 from the germline V gene are SGHDT and YYEEEE. The CDR3 consists of 13 residues. V lost 4 bases and J lost 4, with 12 bases in between. CDR3 nucleotides: TGTGCCAGCAGCAGTGGACCGCTATACGAGCAGTACTTC. The encoded protein is CASSSGPLYEQYF.

The chain uses TRBV7-9 and TRBJ2-3; 7 bases align to TRBD2. This CDR3 is built from 15 residues. V lost 7 bases, J lost 1 base, and 8 bases stayed unmatched. Germline V lookup: CDR1 SEHNR, CDR2 FQNEAQ (reference sequence). This CDR3 is CASTFSAGGTDTQYF. The CDR3 DNA reads TGTGCCAGCACCTTTTCGGCGGGGGGCACAGATACGCAGTATTTT.

This chain uses TRBV6-5 with TRBJ1-3; the D is unclear. With 0 bases removed from V and 0 bases from J, the gap between germline ends came to 9 bases. Germline lookup yields CDR1 MNHEY and CDR2 SVGAGI. The CDR3 runs 16 residues. CDR3 in DNA: TGTGCCAGCAGTTACTCAGGCCTTTACTCTGGAAACACCATATATTTT. It yields the protein CASSYSGLYSGNTIYF.

The gene calls are TRBV7-9 and TRBJ1-4; 8 bases align to TRBD1. Germline CDR1 is SEHNR and CDR2 is FQNEAQ (reference sequence). Germline trimming cut 5 bases from V and 5 bases from J; bases unmatched to any gene: 4. This CDR3 has 14 residues. CDR3 sequence (DNA): TGTGCCAGCAGCGCGGACAGGGCGAATGAAAAACTGTTTTTT. Protein product: CASSADRANEKLFF.

This rearrangement joins TRBV25-1 to TRBJ2-7; the D gene could be TRBD1 or TRBD2 (5 bases each). Trimming removed 3 bases from V and 6 bases from J, with 6 bases in between. The germline gives CDR1 MGHDK, CDR2 SYGVNS. This CDR3 spans 11 amino acids. The CDR3 reads CASSDGAEQYF. DNA for the CDR3: TGTGCCAGCAGTGACGGGGCCGAGCAGTACTTC.

This chain joins TRBV5-1 and TRBJ2-2, with D perhaps matching TRBD2 (7 bases). This CDR3 comprises 17 residues. Trimming removed 0 bases from V and 3 bases from J, with 15 bases in between. Germline V lookup: CDR1 SGHRS, CDR2 YFSETQ. CDR3 nucleotides: TGCGCCAGCAGCTTGGGGTCGCGGGGGCCGCACACCGGGGAGCTGTTTTTT. Protein: CASSLGSRGPHTGELFF.

The chain links TRBV29-1 to TRBJ1-2; D not resolved. Trimming took off 5 bases at V and 6 bases at J, with 13 bases between the two ends. The length of the CDR3 is 12 residues. Germline lookup yields CDR1 SQVTM and CDR2 ANQGSEA. Here the CDR3 reads CSVFREQNGYTF. DNA for the CDR3: TGCAGCGTTTTCCGGGAGCAGAATGGCTACACCTTC.

This chain joins TRBV18 and TRBJ1-1, with a tentative D call TRBD1 (6 bases). The germline CDR1 and CDR2 sequences are KGHSH and LQKENI. The CDR3 runs to 15 residues. V gave up 4 bases and J gave up 0 bases, with 12 bases separating them. The CDR3 loop is CASSLGQTMNTEAFF. CDR3 DNA: TGTGCCAGCTCACTCGGACAGACCATGAACACTGAAGCTTTCTTT.

For this clone: The identical CDR3 is also encoded by other nucleotide sequences in the sample. This rearrangement joins TRBV6-5 to TRBJ2-7; a possible D gene is TRBD1 (6 bases). CDR3 length equals 12 residues. Germline CDR1 is MNHEY and CDR2 is SVGAGI. Trimming removed 6 bases from V and 4 bases from J, with 10 bases in between. Written as DNA, the CDR3 is TGTGCCAGCAGCGCGACAGGATACGAGCAGTACTTC. Its protein is CASSATGYEQYF.

V is TRBV7-3 and J is TRBJ2-7, with D possibly matching TRBD1 (5 bases). From germline, CDR1 is SGHTA and CDR2 FQGTGA. This CDR3 comprises 13 residues. The V end lost 0 bases, the J end lost 9 bases, and 12 bases lay between the germline ends. The CDR3 DNA reads TGTGCCAGCAGCTTAACCCCGACAGCTGGGCAGTACTTC. Translated, it gives CASSLTPTAGQYF.

The chain recombines TRBV4-3 with TRBJ2-2, with D perhaps matching TRBD1 (7 bases). Trimming pared 0 bases from V and 2 bases from J, leaving 13 bases between. The CDR3 is 17 amino acids. Germline V gene sequence: CDR1 LGHNA, CDR2 YSLEER. The CDR3 loop reads CASSQEMEGANTGELFF. The CDR3 nucleotides are TGCGCCAGCAGCCAAGAGATGGAGGGGGCCAACACCGGGGAGCTGTTTTTT.

The chain links TRBV18 to TRBJ2-7, with 8 bases identical to TRBD1. Unmatched junction bases numbered 5, after V lost 3 bases and J lost 4 bases. CDR1 and CDR2 (germline): KGHSH, LQKENI. The length of the CDR3 is 14 residues. CDR3 sequence reads: CASSPGQVIYEQYF. In DNA, the CDR3 is TGTGCCAGCTCACCGGGACAGGTCATATACGAGCAGTACTTC.

This chain connects TRBV7-8 to TRBJ2-1, with 9 bases aligning to TRBD2. Per the germline V gene, CDR1 is SGHVS and CDR2 is FQNEAQ. CDR3 size: 15 residues. J was trimmed by 7 bases and V by 4 bases; bases with no gene match: 8. The CDR3 region is CASSSRAGGQNEQFF. Here the CDR3 DNA reads TGTGCCAGCAGCTCACGGGCGGGGGGGCAGAATGAGCAGTTCTTC.

The chain has TRBV2 and TRBJ2-3; TRBD2 matches at 7 bases. The CDR3 contains 15 residues. Trimming removed 5 bases from V and 3 bases from J; junction bases left unmatched: 8. Germline CDR1 is SNHLY and CDR2 is FYNNEI. CDR3 residues: CASSYRTSETDTQYF. The CDR3 region has the DNA TGTGCCAGCAGTTATCGGACTAGTGAGACAGATACGCAGTATTTT.

V and J are TRBV6-5 and TRBJ2-1; TRBD2 is a possible D gene (6 bases). Trimming took off 5 bases at V and 10 bases at J, with 15 bases between the two ends. The CDR3 covers 13 residues. Germline V gene data show CDR1 as MNHEY and CDR2 as SVGAGI. CDR3 amino acids: CASSTPGLQEQFF. DNA for the CDR3: TGTGCCAGCAGTACTCCGGGACTCCAAGAGCAGTTCTTC.

The J gene is TRBJ1-2, the V gene TRBV30; the D is unclear. Germline CDR1 and CDR2: GTSNPN and SVGIG (reference sequence). The CDR3 contains 12 residues. With 4 bases removed from V and 4 bases from J, the gap between germline ends came to 10 bases. DNA of the CDR3: TGTGCCTGGACCTCGAGATCCTATGGCTACACCTTC. This encodes CAWTSRSYGYTF.